Listed below are T cell receptor beta chains from one sample, sequenced in a study of blood T cell repertoires in COVID-19. Assay: immunoSEQ multiplex PCR; the TCRdb copy retains only in-frame clones and omits some. The sample includes 160,000 or so clones, 79% of them seen just once. The specimen was peripheral blood. The receptor source for this set is an older woman with COVID-19, enrolled during active disease. The CDR3 runs from the conserved cysteine through the conserved F or W. The D gene is left open where the match is weak. Expanded clones get a size class; other rows say once, few or many, or leave the size out.

size,J,length,D,V,CDR3,DNA
.,TRBJ1-1,13,TRBD1,TRBV5-4,CASSLVGTEGAFF,TGTGCCAGCAGCTTGGTAGGGACAGAAGGAGCTTTCTTT
few,TRBJ2-7,14,TRBD2,TRBV10-3,CAISSGTSPYEQYF,TGTGCCATCAGCTCGGGGACTAGCCCGTACGAGCAGTACTTC
.,TRBJ2-2,16,TRBD1,TRBV5-5,CASSLTGTGNTGELFF,TGTGCCAGCAGCTTAACCGGGACAGGGAACACCGGGGAGCTGTTTTTT
.,TRBJ2-1,16,.,TRBV5-1,CASSLLQASSYNEQFF,TGCGCCAGCAGCTTGCTTCAGGCGAGCTCCTACAATGAGCAGTTCTTC
.,TRBJ1-1,18,TRBD1,TRBV12-5,CASGLAVQDRVDRVEAFF,TGTGCTAGTGGTTTGGCCGTACAAGACAGGGTCGATCGGGTTGAAGCTTTCTTT
.,TRBJ1-6,15,.,TRBV6-5,CASSYQRSNFSPLHF,TGTGCCAGCAGTTACCAGCGAAGTAATTTTTCACCCCTCCACTTT
.,TRBJ1-2,16,.,TRBV6-5,CASSYSPSGVNYGYTF,TGTGCCAGCAGTTACTCCCCATCGGGGGTCAACTATGGCTACACCTTC
.,TRBJ2-5,11,.,TRBV20-1,CSATVQETQYF,TGCAGTGCTACTGTCCAAGAGACCCAGTACTTC
.,TRBJ1-4,15,.,TRBV7-6,CASSLVADRNEKLFF,TGTGCCAGCAGCTTAGTCGCGGACAGAAATGAAAAACTGTTTTTT
.,TRBJ2-1,15,TRBD1,TRBV6-4,CASSVRDRGPNEQFF,TGTGCCAGCAGTGTCCGGGACAGGGGGCCCAATGAGCAGTTCTTC
.,TRBJ2-7,15,.,TRBV2,CASSASPQGAYEQYF,TGTGCCAGCAGTGCCTCCCCACAGGGCGCTTACGAGCAGTACTTC
.,TRBJ2-5,14,.,TRBV28,CASSLSGQWATQYF,TGTGCCAGCAGTTTAAGTGGACAGTGGGCGACCCAGTACTTC
.,TRBJ1-5,12,.,TRBV29-1,CSGGVSNQPQHF,TGCAGTGGAGGAGTTAGCAATCAGCCCCAGCATTTT
.,TRBJ2-2,13,.,TRBV7-3,CASSPRDTGELFF,TGTGCCAGCAGCCCCAGGGACACCGGGGAGCTGTTTTTT
.,TRBJ2-1,14,.,TRBV29-1,CSVTSQGIWNEQFF,TGCAGCGTTACTTCCCAGGGAATCTGGAATGAGCAGTTCTTC
.,TRBJ2-1,12,.,TRBV5-4,CASRRLNNEQFF,TGTGCCAGCAGACGACTGAATAATGAGCAGTTCTTC
.,TRBJ2-3,14,TRBD2,TRBV6-5,CASTKRGLEDTQYF,TGTGCCAGCACGAAGCGGGGGTTGGAAGATACGCAGTATTTT
once,TRBJ1-1,14,.,TRBV7-9,CASSLDGASREAFF,TGTGCCAGCAGCCTAGATGGGGCATCTCGTGAAGCTTTCTTT
.,TRBJ2-3,15,.,TRBV6-4,CASKDGGLSTDTQYF,TGTGCCAGCAAGGACGGGGGGCTTAGCACAGATACGCAGTATTTT
.,TRBJ2-6,18,TRBD1,TRBV7-9,CASSFGTGNAPGANVLTF,TGTGCCAGCAGCTTTGGGACAGGGAATGCCCCTGGGGCCAACGTCCTGACTTTC
.,TRBJ2-2,11,.,TRBV12-3/TRBV12-4,CASSSRGELFF,TGTGCCAGCAGTTCTCGCGGGGAGCTGTTTTTT
few,TRBJ2-1,16,TRBD2,TRBV7-2,CASSAPGTSVNNEQFF,TGTGCCAGCAGCGCCCCCGGGACTAGCGTCAACAATGAGCAGTTCTTC
.,TRBJ2-5,14,TRBD2,TRBV7-8,CASSRGLAQETQYF,TGTGCCAGCAGCCGCGGACTAGCTCAAGAGACCCAGTACTTC
.,TRBJ2-3,17,TRBD2,TRBV25-1,CASSPTRLAERTDTQYF,TGTGCCAGCAGTCCCACCAGACTAGCGGAGCGCACAGATACGCAGTATTTT
.,TRBJ2-1,12,.,TRBV18,CASSTGLNEQFF,TGTGCCAGCTCAACAGGGCTGAATGAGCAGTTCTTC
.,TRBJ1-2,14,TRBD1,TRBV5-4,CASSYTGGGRGYTF,TGTGCCAGCAGCTACACAGGGGGCGGGAGGGGCTACACCTTC
.,TRBJ2-6,16,TRBD1,TRBV5-1,CASSLQGNSGANVLTF,TGCGCCAGCAGCTTACAGGGGAACTCGGGGGCCAACGTCCTGACTTTC
.,TRBJ1-2,14,.,TRBV5-5,CASSSLEGRGGYTF,TGTGCCAGCAGCTCGCTGGAGGGGCGGGGTGGCTACACCTTC
.,TRBJ2-5,15,TRBD1,TRBV6-6,CASSSSQGAEETQYF,TGTGCCAGCAGTAGCTCACAGGGGGCGGAGGAGACCCAGTACTTC
.,TRBJ2-5,12,.,TRBV10-3,CAISQSGETQYF,TGTGCCATCAGCCAGTCAGGGGAGACCCAGTACTTC
once,TRBJ1-4,14,.,TRBV28,CASSLGGGHEKLFF,TGTGCCAGCAGTTTGGGGGGGGGCCACGAAAAACTGTTTTTT
few,TRBJ2-1,16,TRBD1,TRBV5-4,CASSTRQGRHLNEQFF,TGTGCCAGCAGCACCAGACAGGGCCGCCATCTCAATGAGCAGTTCTTC
.,TRBJ1-3,16,TRBD1,TRBV7-3,CASSRGDRGSGNTIYF,TGTGCCAGCAGCCGAGGGGACAGGGGCTCTGGAAACACCATATATTTT
.,TRBJ1-5,15,.,TRBV7-8,CASSFYDRRDQPQHF,TGTGCCAGCAGCTTCTACGACAGACGTGACCAGCCCCAGCATTTT
.,TRBJ2-2,15,.,TRBV19,CASSIAAGRSGELFF,TGTGCCAGTAGTATAGCCGCAGGGCGGAGCGGGGAGCTGTTTTTT
once,TRBJ1-1,14,TRBD1,TRBV30,CAWRRNRGNTEAFF,TGTGCCTGGAGACGTAACAGGGGAAACACTGAAGCTTTCTTT
.,TRBJ2-6,17,TRBD1,TRBV14,CASSRRQGFGGANVLTF,TGTGCCAGCAGCCGCAGACAGGGCTTTGGTGGGGCCAACGTCCTGACTTTC
.,TRBJ2-5,17,.,TRBV10-3,CAISESGRALGQETQYF,TGTGCCATCAGTGAGTCAGGCAGGGCCTTAGGGCAAGAGACCCAGTACTTC
.,TRBJ1-1,10,.,TRBV29-1,CSVRGTEAFF,TGCAGCGTTCGAGGGACTGAAGCTTTCTTT
once,TRBJ2-7,12,.,TRBV6-2/TRBV6-3,CASSSLAYEQYF,TGTGCCAGCAGTTCCCTAGCCTACGAGCAGTACTTC
.,TRBJ1-2,12,TRBD1,TRBV12-3/TRBV12-4,CASRGTGNGYTF,TGTGCCAGCAGGGGGACAGGGAATGGCTACACCTTC
.,TRBJ1-2,11,.,TRBV5-1,CASSLGGACTF,TGCGCCAGCAGCTTAGGGGGTGCTTGCACCTTC
few,TRBJ2-7,15,.,TRBV9,CASSASGTQYYEQYF,TGTGCCAGCAGCGCTTCCGGGACACAATACTACGAGCAGTACTTC
.,TRBJ2-1,15,TRBD2,TRBV11-2,CASTLLGLAGGGQFF,TGTGCCAGCACACTCCTAGGACTAGCGGGAGGGGGGCAGTTCTTC
.,TRBJ2-1,13,.,TRBV11-3,CASSLLDLDEQFF,TGTGCCAGCAGCTTGTTAGATCTGGATGAGCAGTTCTTC
few,TRBJ1-4,17,.,TRBV28,CASSFQNGGATNEKLFF,TGTGCCAGCAGTTTCCAAAATGGGGGGGCGACTAATGAAAAACTGTTTTTT
.,TRBJ2-4,14,.,TRBV2,CASSEGYSLNIQYF,TGTGCCAGCAGTGAAGGGTATAGTCTAAACATTCAGTACTTC
.,TRBJ2-3,15,TRBD1,TRBV27,CASSSRQGSTDTQYF,TGTGCCAGCAGTTCCCGACAGGGTAGCACAGATACGCAGTATTTT
.,TRBJ1-1,16,.,TRBV6-2/TRBV6-3,CASSYSIVNGDTEAFF,TGTGCCAGCAGTTACTCGATCGTCAACGGGGACACTGAAGCTTTCTTT
.,TRBJ2-3,15,TRBD1,TRBV9,CASSLGTGDTDTQYF,TGTGCCAGCAGCCTTGGGACAGGGGACACAGATACGCAGTATTTT
.,TRBJ1-3,18,.,TRBV2,CASSAQTGPPASGNTIYF,TGTGCCAGCAGTGCTCAGACAGGTCCCCCTGCCTCTGGAAACACCATATATTTT
.,TRBJ1-5,16,.,TRBV28,CASSSIGDYSNQPQHF,TGTGCCAGCAGTTCCATAGGGGATTATAGCAATCAGCCCCAGCATTTT
.,TRBJ2-2,17,TRBD2,TRBV3-1/TRBV3-2,CASSPLRTSVRTGELFF,TGTGCCAGCAGCCCACTCAGGACTAGCGTCCGTACCGGGGAGCTGTTTTTT
.,TRBJ1-4,15,.,TRBV19,CASSIGNRVNEKLFF,TGTGCCAGTAGTATAGGTAACAGGGTTAATGAAAAACTGTTTTTT